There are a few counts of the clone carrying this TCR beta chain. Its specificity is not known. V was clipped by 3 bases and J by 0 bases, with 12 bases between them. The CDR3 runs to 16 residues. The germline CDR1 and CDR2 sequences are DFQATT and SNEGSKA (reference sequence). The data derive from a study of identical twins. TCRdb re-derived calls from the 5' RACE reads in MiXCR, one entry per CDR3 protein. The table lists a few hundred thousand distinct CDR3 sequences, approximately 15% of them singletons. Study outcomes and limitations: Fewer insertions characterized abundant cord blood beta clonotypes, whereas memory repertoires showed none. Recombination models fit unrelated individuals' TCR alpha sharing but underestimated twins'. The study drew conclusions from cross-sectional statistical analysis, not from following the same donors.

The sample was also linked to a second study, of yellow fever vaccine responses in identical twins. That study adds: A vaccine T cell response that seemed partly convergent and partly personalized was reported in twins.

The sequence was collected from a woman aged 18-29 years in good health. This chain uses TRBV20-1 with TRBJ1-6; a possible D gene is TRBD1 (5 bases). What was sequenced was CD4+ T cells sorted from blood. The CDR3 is CSASPRVNSYNSPLHF. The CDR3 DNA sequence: TGCAGTGCTAGCCCCAGGGTGAACTCCTATAATTCACCCCTCCACTTT.